Listed here is a single T cell receptor (beta chain). The antigen remains unidentified. Second-dose schedules of about 4 or about 12 weeks were combined. TCRdb keeps only in-frame clones here, not all; method: immunoSEQ multiplex PCR. The data show 110,000 or so clones, with roughly 88% seen just once and about 6.5% held by the top ten. Trimming took off 3 bases at V and 3 bases at J, with 14 bases between the two ends. The CDR3 is made up of 15 amino acids. Germline V gene data show CDR1 as MNHEY and CDR2 as SMNVEV (reference sequence). The data were obtained in a study of T cell responses to AZD1222 COVID-19 vaccine. Study conclusions and caveats: Close to half of all spike-specific TCRs reportedly target regions of the variants that are unmutated. Baseline serology detected seropositivity in only 5 or 6 AZD1222 recipients.

The receptor comes from an adult who received the AZD1222 COVID-19 vaccine. The chain recombines TRBV27 with TRBJ2-5, with D possibly TRBD1 on 6 matching bases. Specimen: peripheral blood, collected 28 days after the second AZD1222 dose. The CDR3 loop is CASSFPKTGKETQYF. CDR3 in DNA: TGTGCCAGCAGTTTCCCCAAGACAGGAAAAGAGACCCAGTACTTC.